The sequence of this TCR beta chain was determined in a study of T cells expressing NK-cell markers. The overall study: It was sorted CD3+CD56+NKG2C+, CD3+CD56+NKG2C- and CD3+CD56-NKG2C+ T cells that supplied the TCR beta repertoires.

Study-wide points: Top CD8+ clonotypes included the dominant CD3+CD56+NKG2C+ clonotypes in roughly six donors.

Germline V CDR1 and CDR2: MNHNS, SASEGT. The CDR3 consists of 14 residues. A 5'RACE template switching approach incorporating UMIs was used to make TCR beta cDNA. TCRdb reanalyzed the 5' RACE reads, giving one entry per CDR3 protein sequence and no DNA. The sample features about 150,000 distinct CDR3 sequences, with 37% in its top ten. As regards this clonotype: Its antigen remains unidentified.

Input material: blood T cells: a sorted CD56 or NKG2C T cell subset, CD4+ or CD8+ T cells, or bulk PBMC T cells (not recorded which). The rearrangement joins TRBV6-1 to TRBJ1-5. This clonotype originated in a woman aged 45-65 years in good health. The CDR3 reads CASSEAGLLQPQHF.